The TCR beta chain described here comes from a study of blood T cell repertoires in COVID-19. Across the study: Whether acute or convalescent, the COVID-19 samples came from the United States, Italy and Spain. PBMCs, B-cell-depleted T cells, or T cells provided the cDNA or gDNA that made up the material.

Authors' analysis steps: By means of reference gene primer amplification, nucleated cell counts were estimated. Using immunoSEQ multiplex PCR, the repertoire was profiled, and TCRdb retains in-frame clones only, with some absent. D and trimming come from the DNA, and the V and J calls and clone size come from that table. The sample consists of some 190,000 clones, approximately 80% of them appearing once. Germline assignment: CDR1 SGHKS and CDR2 YYEKEE (reference sequence). The CDR3 length is 16 residues. V dropped 6 bases and J dropped 0 bases, with 16 bases sitting between them. This receptor was taken from a woman in her forties or fifties with active or convalescent COVID-19. The sequenced sample was peripheral blood. J is TRBJ2-4 and V is TRBV5-5; D possibly corresponds to TRBD2 (7 bases). The chain's CDR3 is CASNARGGIAKNIQYF. CDR3 nucleotide sequence: TGTGCCAGCAACGCGAGGGGGGGCATAGCCAAAAACATTCAGTACTTC.